The clone carrying this T cell receptor (beta chain) was recorded many times. Documented time point: blood at routine non-recurrence follow-up after resection. Unsorted whole RNA of tumor, nontumor lung or frozen PBMC was sequenced. The data stem from a study of spatial heterogeneity in lung cancer. Study-level background: Follow-up PBMC samples were sequenced when available, at a median of roughly 25 months after resection. Alpha-chain sequences were detected in numbers that were consistently lower than beta-chain sequences.

One entry per CDR3 protein results from TCRdb running MiXCR on the 5' RACE reads. This sample has around 27,000 distinct CDR3 sequences, with approximately 6% found just once. Losses at the gene ends were 10 bases for V and 2 bases for J; bases not matched to a gene: 5. The germline V gene has CDR1 MNHEY and CDR2 SMNVEV (reference sequence). CDR3 size: 13 residues. The starting material was PBMCs, obtained at follow-up. This receptor was identified in a male donor with early-stage non-small cell lung cancer. This sequence joins TRBV27 and TRBJ1-5; 7 positions match TRBD1. In DNA form, the CDR3 reads TGTGCCACGGGCGGACAGGGCAATCAGCCCCAGCATTTT. This translates into CATGGQGNQPQHF.